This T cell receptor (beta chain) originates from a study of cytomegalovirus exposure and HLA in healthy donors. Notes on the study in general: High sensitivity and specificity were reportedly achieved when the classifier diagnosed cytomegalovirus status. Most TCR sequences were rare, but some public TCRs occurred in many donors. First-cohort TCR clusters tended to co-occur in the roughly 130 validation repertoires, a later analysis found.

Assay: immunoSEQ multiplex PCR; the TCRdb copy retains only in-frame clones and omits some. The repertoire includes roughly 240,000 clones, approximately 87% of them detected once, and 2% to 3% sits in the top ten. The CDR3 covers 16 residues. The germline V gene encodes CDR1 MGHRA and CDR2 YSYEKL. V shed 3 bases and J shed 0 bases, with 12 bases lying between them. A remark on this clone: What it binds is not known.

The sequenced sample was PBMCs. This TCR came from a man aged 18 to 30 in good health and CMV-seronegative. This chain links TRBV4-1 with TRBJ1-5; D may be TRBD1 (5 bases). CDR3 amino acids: CASSQWGGNSNQPQHF. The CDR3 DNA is TGCGCCAGCAGCCAGTGGGGGGGAAATAGCAATCAGCCCCAGCATTTT.